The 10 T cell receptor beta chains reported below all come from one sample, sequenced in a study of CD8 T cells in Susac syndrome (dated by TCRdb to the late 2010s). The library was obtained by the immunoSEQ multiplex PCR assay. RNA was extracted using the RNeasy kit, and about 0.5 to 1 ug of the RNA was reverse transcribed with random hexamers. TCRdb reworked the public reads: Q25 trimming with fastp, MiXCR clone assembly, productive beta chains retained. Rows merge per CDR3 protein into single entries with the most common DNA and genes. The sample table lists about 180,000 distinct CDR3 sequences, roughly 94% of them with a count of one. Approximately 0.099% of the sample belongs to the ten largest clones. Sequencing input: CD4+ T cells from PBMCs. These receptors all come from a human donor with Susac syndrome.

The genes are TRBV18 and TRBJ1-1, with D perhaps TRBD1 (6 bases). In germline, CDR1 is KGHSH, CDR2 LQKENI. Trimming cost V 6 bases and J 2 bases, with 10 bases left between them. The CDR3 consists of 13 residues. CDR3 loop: CASSADRNTEAFF. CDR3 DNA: TGTGCCAGCTCCGCGGACAGAAACACTGAAGCTTTCTTT.

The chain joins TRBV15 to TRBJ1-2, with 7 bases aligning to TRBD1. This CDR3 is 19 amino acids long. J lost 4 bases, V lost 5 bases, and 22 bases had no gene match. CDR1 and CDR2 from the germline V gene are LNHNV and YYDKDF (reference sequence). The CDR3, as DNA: TGTGCCACCAGCTTCTTTTCTTTCGGGACAGCCACTCTAGGCTATGGCTACACCTTC. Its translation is CATSFFSFGTATLGYGYTF.

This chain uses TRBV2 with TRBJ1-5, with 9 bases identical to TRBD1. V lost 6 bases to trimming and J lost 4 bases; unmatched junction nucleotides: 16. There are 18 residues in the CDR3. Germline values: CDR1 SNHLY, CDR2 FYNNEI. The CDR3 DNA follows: TGTGCCAGCAGCTGGACGGGACAGGGTGGGAATGGGAATCAGCCCCAGCATTTT. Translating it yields CASSWTGQGGNGNQPQHF. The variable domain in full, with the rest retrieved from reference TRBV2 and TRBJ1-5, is EPEVTQTPSHQVTQMGQEVILRCVPISNHLYFYWYRQILGQKVEFLVSFYNNEISEKSEIFDDQFSVERPDGSNFTLKIRSTKLEDSAMYFCASSWTGQGGNGNQPQHFGDGTRLSIL.

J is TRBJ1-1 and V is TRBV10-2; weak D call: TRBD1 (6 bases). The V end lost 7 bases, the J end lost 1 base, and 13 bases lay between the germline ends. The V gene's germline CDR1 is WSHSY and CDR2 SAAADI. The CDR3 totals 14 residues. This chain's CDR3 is CASKIQGGNTEAFF. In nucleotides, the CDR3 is TGCGCCAGCAAGATACAGGGAGGGAACACTGAAGCTTTCTTT.

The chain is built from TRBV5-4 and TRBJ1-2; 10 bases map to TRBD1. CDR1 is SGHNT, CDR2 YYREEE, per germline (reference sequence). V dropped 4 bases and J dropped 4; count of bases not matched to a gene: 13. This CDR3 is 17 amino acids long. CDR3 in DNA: TGTGCCAGCAGCCGACAGGGGGCTGCGATTCAAAGCTATGGCTACACCTTC. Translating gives CASSRQGAAIQSYGYTF. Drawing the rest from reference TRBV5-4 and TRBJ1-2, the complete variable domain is ETGVTQSPTHLIKTRGQQVTLRCSSQSGHNTVSWYQQALGQGPQFIFQYYREEENGRGNFPPRFSGLQFPNYSSELNVNALELDDSALYLCASSRQGAAIQSYGYTFGSGTRLTVV.

CDR3 in DNA: TGCGCCAGCAGCTTGTGGTTGGGGGAGGGCACTGAAGCTTTCTTT. This encodes CASSLWLGEGTEAFF. The chain is built from TRBV5-1 and TRBJ1-1, with a possible D match to TRBD1 (5 bases). There are 15 residues in the CDR3. Per the germline V gene, CDR1 is SGHRS and CDR2 is YFSETQ. V was trimmed by 1 base and J by 4 bases, leaving 14 bases between them.

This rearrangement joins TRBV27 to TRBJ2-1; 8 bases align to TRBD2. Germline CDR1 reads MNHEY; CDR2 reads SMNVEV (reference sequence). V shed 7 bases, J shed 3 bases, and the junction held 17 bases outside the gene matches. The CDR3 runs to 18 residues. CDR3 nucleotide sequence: TGTGCCAGCATACCTTTAGGAGCGGGAGTCCCTCTCTACAATGAGCAGTTCTTC. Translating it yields CASIPLGAGVPLYNEQFF.

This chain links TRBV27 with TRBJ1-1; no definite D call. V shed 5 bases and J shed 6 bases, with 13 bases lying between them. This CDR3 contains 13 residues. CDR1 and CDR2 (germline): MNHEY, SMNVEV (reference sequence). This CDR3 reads CASSPPSRAEAFF. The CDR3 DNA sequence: TGTGCCAGCAGTCCCCCTTCACGGGCTGAAGCTTTCTTT.

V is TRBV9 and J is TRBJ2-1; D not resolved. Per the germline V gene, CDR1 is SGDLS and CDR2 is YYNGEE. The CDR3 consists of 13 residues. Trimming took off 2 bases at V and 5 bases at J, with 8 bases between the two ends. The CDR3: CASSVAPNNEQFF. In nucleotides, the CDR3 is TGTGCCAGCAGCGTTGCCCCGAACAATGAGCAGTTCTTC. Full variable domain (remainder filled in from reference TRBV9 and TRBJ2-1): DSGVTQTPKHLITATGQRVTLRCSPRSGDLSVYWYQQSLDQGLQFLIQYYNGEERAKGNILERFSAQQFPDLHSELNLSSLELGDSALYFCASSVAPNNEQFFGPGTRLTVL.

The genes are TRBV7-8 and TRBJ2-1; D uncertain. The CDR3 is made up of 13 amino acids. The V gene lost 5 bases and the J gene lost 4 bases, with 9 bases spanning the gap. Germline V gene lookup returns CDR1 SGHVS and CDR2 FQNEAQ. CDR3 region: CASSPDLYNEQFF. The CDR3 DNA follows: TGTGCCAGCAGCCCGGATTTATACAATGAGCAGTTCTTC.